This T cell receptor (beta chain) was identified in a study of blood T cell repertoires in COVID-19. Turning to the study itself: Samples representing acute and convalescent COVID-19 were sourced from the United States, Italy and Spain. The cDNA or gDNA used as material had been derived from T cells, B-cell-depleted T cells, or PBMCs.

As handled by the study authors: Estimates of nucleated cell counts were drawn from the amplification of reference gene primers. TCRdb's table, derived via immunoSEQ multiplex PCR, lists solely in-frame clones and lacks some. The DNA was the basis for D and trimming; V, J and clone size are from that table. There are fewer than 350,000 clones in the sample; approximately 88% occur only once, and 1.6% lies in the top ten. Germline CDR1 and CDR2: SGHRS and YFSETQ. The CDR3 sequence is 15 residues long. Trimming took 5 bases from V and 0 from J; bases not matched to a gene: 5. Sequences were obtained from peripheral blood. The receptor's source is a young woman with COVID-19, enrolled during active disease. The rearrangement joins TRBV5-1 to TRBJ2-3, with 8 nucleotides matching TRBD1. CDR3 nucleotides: TGCGCCAGCAGATTTGGGACAGGCAGCACAGATACGCAGTATTTT. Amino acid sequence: CASRFGTGSTDTQYF.